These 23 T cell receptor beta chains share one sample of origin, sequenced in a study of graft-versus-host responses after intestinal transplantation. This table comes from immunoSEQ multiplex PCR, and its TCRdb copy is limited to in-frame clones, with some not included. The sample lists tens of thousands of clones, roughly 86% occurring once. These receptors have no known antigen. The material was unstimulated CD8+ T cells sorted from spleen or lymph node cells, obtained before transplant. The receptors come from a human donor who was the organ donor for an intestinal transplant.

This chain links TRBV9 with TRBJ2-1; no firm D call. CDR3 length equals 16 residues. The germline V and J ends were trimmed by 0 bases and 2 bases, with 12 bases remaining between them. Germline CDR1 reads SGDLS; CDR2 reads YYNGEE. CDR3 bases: TGTGCCAGCAGCGTAGCTGAGGCCCTACCCTACAATGAGCAGTTCTTC. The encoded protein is CASSVAEALPYNEQFF.

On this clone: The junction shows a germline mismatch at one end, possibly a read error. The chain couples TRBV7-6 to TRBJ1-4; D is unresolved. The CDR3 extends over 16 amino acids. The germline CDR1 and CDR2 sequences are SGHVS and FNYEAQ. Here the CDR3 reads CASSLGVGGANEKLFF. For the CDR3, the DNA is TGTGCCAGCAGTTTAGGTGTGGGAGGAGCTAATGAAAAACTGTTTTTT.

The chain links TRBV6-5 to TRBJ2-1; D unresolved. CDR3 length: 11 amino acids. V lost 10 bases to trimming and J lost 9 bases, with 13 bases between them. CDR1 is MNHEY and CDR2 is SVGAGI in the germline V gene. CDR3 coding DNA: TGTGCCACCTCGAAGTCTCGTGAGCAGTTCTTC. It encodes CATSKSREQFF.

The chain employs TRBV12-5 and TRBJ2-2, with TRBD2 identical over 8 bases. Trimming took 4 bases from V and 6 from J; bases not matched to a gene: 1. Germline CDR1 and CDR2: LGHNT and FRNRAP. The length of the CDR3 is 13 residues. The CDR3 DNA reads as TGTGCTAGTGGTTGGCGGGAGGCCGGGGAGCTGTTTTTT. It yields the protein CASGWREAGELFF.

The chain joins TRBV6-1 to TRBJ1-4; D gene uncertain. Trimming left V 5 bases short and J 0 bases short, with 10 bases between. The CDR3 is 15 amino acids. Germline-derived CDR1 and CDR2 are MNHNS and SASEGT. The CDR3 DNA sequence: TGTGCCAGCAGTTTCGTAGTTGCAACTAATGAAAAACTGTTTTTT. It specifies CASSFVVATNEKLFF.

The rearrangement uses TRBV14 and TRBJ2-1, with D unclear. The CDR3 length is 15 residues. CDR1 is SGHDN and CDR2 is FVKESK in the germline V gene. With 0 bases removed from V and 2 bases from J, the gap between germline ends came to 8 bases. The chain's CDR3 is CASSQDLGTYNEQFF. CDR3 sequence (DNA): TGTGCCAGCAGCCAAGATCTGGGAACCTACAATGAGCAGTTCTTC.

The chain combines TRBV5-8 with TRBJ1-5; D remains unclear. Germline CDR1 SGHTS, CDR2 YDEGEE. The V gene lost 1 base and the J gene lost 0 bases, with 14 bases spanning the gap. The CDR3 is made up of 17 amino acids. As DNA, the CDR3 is TGTGCCAGCAGCTTGCCCCCCAGCGAGTATAGCAATCAGCCCCAGCATTTT. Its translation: CASSLPPSEYSNQPQHF.

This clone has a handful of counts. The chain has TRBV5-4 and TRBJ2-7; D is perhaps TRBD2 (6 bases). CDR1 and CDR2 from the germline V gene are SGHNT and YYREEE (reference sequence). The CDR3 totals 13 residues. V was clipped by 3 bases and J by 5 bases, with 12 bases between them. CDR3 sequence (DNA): TGTGCCAGCAGCTGGGGGGTCAGGGACGAGCAGTACTTC. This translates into CASSWGVRDEQYF.

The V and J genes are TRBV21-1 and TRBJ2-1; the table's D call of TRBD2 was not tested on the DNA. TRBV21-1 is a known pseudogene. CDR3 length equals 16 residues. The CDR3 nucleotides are TGTGCCAGCAGCAGATGGACTCCCCGCTCCTACAATGAGCAGTTCTTC. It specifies CASSRWTPRSYNEQFF.

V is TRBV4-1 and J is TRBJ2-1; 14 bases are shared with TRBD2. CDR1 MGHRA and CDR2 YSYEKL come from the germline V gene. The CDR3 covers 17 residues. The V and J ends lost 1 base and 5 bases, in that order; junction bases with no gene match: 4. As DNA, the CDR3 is TGCGCCAGCAGCCAAGGGACTAGCGGGAGGAATGACAATGAGCAGTTCTTC. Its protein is CASSQGTSGRNDNEQFF.

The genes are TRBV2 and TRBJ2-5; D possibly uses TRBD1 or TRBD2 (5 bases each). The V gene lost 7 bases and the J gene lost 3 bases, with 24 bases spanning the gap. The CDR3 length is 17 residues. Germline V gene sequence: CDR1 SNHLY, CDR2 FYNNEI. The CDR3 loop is CASNKRIWGRKKETQYF. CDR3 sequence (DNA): TGTGCCAGCAACAAACGGATCTGGGGACGGAAGAAAGAGACCCAGTACTTC.

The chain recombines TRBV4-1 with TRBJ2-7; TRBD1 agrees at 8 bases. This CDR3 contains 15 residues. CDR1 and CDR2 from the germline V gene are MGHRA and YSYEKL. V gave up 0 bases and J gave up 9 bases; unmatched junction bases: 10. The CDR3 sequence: CASSQDRAGGAGQYF. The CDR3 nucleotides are TGCGCCAGCAGCCAAGATCGTGCAGGGGGCGCAGGGCAGTACTTC.

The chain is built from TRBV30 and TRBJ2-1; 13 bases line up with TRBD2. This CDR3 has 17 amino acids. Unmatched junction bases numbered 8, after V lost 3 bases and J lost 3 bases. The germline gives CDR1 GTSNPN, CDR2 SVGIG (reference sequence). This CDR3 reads CAWRDRTSGGLYNEQFF. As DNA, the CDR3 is TGTGCCTGGAGAGACAGGACTAGCGGGGGCCTCTACAATGAGCAGTTCTTC.

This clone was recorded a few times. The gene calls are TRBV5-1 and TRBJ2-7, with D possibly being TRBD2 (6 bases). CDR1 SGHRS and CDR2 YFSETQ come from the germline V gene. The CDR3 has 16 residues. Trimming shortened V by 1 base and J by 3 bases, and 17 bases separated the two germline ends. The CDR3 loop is CASSLRGFSGIYEQYF. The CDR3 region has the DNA TGCGCCAGCAGCTTGCGGGGGTTTTCGGGGATCTACGAGCAGTACTTC.

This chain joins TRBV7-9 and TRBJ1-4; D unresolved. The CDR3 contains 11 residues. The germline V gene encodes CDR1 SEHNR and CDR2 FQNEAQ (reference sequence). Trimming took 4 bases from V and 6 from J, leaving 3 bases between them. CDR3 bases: TGTGCCAGCAGCTCCTATGAAAAACTGTTTTTT. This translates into CASSSYEKLFF.

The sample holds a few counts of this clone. CDR3 loop: CASSFLTGGGNEQFF. In DNA form, the CDR3 reads TGTGCCAGCAGTTTTTTGACAGGGGGCGGGAATGAGCAGTTCTTC. This chain uses TRBV6-5 with TRBJ2-1, with 10 positions matching TRBD1. V shed 4 bases, J shed 7 bases, and the junction held 7 bases outside the gene matches. The CDR3 runs to 15 residues. Germline lookup yields CDR1 MNHEY and CDR2 SVGAGI.

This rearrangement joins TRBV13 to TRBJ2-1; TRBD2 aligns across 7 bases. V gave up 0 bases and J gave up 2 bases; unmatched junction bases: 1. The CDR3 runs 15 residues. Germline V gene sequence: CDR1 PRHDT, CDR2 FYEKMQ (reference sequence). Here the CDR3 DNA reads TGTGCCAGCAGCTTAGGGCTAGCGGCCTACAATGAGCAGTTCTTC. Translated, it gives CASSLGLAAYNEQFF.

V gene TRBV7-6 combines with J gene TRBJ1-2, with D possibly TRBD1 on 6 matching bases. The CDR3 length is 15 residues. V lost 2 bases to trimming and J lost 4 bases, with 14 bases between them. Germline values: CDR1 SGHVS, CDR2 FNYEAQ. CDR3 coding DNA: TGTGCCAGCAGCTTACTGCAGGGGTCGGGCTATGGCTACACCTTC. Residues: CASSLLQGSGYGYTF.

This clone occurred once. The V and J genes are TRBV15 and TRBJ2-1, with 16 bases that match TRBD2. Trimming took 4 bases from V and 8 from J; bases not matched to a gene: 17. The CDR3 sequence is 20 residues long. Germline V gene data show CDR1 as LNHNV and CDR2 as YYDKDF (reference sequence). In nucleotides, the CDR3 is TGTGCCACCAGCAAGGACAGCGCCGGGACTAGCGGGAGGGCCTGGGATGAGCAGTTCTTC. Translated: CATSKDSAGTSGRAWDEQFF.

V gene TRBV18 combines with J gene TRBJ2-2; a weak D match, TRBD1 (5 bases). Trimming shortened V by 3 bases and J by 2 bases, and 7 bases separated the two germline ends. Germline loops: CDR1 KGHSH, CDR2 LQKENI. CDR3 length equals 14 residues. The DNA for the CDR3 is TGTGCCAGCTCACCTCAGGGAAACACCGGGGAGCTGTTTTTT. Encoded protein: CASSPQGNTGELFF.

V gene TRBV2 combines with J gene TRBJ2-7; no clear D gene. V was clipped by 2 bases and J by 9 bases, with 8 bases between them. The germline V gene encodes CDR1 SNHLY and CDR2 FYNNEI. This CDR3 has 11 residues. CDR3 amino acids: CASSEKGRQYF. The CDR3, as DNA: TGTGCCAGCAGTGAAAAGGGAAGGCAGTACTTC. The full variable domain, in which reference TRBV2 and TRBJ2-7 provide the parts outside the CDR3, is EPEVTQTPSHQVTQMGQEVILRCVPISNHLYFYWYRQILGQKVEFLVSFYNNEISEKSEIFDDQFSVERPDGSNFTLKIRSTKLEDSAMYFCASSEKGRQYFGPGTRLTVT.

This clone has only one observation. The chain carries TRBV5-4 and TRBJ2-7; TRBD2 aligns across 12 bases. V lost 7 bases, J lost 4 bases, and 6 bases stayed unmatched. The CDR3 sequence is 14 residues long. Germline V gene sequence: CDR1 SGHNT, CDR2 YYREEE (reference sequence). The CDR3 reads CASQTSGSRYEQYF. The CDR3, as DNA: TGTGCCAGCCAGACTAGCGGGAGTAGGTACGAGCAGTACTTC.

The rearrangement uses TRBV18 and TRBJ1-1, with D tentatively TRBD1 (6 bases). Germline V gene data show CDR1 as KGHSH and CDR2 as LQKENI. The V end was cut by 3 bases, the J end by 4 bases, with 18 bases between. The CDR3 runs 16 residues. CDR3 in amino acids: CASSPIPWGAGTEAFF. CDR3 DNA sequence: TGTGCCAGCTCACCGATCCCCTGGGGGGCAGGCACTGAAGCTTTCTTT.